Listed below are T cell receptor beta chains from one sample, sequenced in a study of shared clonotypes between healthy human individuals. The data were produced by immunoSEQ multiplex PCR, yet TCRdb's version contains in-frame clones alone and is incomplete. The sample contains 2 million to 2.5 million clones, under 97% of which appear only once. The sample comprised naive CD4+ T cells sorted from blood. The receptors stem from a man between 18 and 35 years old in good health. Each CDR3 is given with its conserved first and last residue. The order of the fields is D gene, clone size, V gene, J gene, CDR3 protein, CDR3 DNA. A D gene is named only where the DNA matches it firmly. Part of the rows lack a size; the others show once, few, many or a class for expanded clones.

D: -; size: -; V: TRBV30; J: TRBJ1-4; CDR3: CAWSRGLKGEKLFF; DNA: TGTGCCTGGAGCAGGGGTCTGAAAGGGGAAAAACTGTTTTTT
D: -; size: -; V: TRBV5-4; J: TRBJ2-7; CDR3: CASSLSPGSSYEQYF; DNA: TGTGCCAGCAGTTTGAGTCCCGGGAGCTCCTACGAGCAGTACTTC
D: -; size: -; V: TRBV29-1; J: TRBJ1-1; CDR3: CSVTGHLNTEAFF; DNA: TGCAGCGTAACAGGACACTTAAACACTGAAGCTTTCTTT
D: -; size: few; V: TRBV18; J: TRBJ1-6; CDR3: CASSPSAQTGASPLHF; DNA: TGTGCCAGCTCACCCAGCGCACAGACAGGAGCATCACCCCTCCACTTT
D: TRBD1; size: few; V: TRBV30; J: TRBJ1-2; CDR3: CAWTRTGYGYTF; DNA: TGTGCCTGGACCCGGACAGGCTATGGCTACACCTTC
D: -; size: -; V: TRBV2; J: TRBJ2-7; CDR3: CASSEGGLQGWGEQYF; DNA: TGTGCCAGCAGCGAGGGGGGCTTACAGGGTTGGGGCGAGCAGTACTTC
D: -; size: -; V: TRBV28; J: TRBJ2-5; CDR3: CATSLGRETQYF; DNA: TGTGCCACCTCCTTGGGGCGAGAGACCCAGTACTTC
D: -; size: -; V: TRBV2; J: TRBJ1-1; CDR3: CASRARMNTEAFF; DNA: TGTGCCAGCAGGGCTCGAATGAACACTGAAGCTTTCTTT
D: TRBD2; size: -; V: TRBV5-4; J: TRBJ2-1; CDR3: CASSRREREAHEQFF; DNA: TGTGCCAGCAGCCGGAGGGAGCGGGAGGCCCATGAGCAGTTCTTC
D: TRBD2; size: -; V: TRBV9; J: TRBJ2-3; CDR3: CASSVSSGALNTDTQYF; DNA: TGTGCCAGCAGCGTATCCAGCGGGGCACTCAACACAGATACGCAGTATTTT
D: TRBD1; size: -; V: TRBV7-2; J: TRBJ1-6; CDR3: CASSLVGGQTHSPLHF; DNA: TGTGCCAGCAGCTTAGTTGGGGGACAGACTCATTCACCCCTCCACTTT
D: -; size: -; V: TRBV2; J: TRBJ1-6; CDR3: CASSEQANSPLHF; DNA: TGTGCCAGCAGTGAACAGGCAAATTCACCCCTCCACTTT
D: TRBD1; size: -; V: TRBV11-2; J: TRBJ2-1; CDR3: CASSLNRGPGNEQFF; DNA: TGTGCCAGCAGCTTAAACAGGGGCCCGGGCAATGAGCAGTTCTTC
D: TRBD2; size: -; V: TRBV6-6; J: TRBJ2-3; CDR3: CASTDSSGGGTDTQYF; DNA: TGTGCCAGCACCGACTCGTCGGGCGGGGGGACAGATACGCAGTATTTT
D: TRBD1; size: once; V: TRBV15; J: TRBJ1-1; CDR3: CATSRNQQGYTEAFF; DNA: TGTGCCACCAGCAGAAATCAACAGGGGTACACTGAAGCTTTCTTT
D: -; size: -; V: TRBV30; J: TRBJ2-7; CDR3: CAWRTPGRDSYEQYF; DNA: TGTGCCTGGAGGACCCCCGGACGGGACTCCTACGAGCAGTACTTC
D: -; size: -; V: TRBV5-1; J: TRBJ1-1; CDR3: CASSLEPAQNTEAFF; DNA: TGCGCCAGCAGCTTGGAGCCCGCTCAGAACACTGAAGCTTTCTTT
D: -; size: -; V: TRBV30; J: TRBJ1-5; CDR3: CAWSGGGWRQPQHF; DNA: TGTGCCTGGAGTGGTGGGGGGTGGCGTCAGCCCCAGCATTTT
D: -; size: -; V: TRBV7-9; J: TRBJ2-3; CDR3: CASSSDISDTQYF; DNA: TGTGCCAGCAGTTCGGACATATCAGATACGCAGTATTTT
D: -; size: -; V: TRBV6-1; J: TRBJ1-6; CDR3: CASSTDSYNSPLHF; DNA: TGTGCCAGCAGTACCGACTCTTATAATTCACCCCTCCACTTT
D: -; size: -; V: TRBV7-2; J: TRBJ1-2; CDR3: CASSPFGGTSYGYTF; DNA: TGTGCCAGCAGCCCATTCGGCGGAACTAGCTATGGCTACACCTTC
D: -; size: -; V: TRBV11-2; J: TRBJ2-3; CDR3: CASSPWDIQRSTDTQYF; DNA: TGTGCCAGCAGCCCCTGGGACATCCAGAGAAGCACAGATACGCAGTATTTT
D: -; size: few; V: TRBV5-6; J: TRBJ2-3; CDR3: CASSSAGTDTQYF; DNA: TGTGCCAGCAGCTCGGCAGGGACAGATACGCAGTATTTT
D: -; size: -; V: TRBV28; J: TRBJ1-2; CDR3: CASSLVGGGYTF; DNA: TGTGCCAGCAGTTTGGTGGGGGGTGGCTACACCTTC
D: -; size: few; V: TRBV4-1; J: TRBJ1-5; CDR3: CASSQEARVLQPQHF; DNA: TGCGCCAGCAGCCAAGAAGCCCGGGTTCTTCAGCCCCAGCATTTT
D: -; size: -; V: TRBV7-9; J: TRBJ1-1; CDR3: CASSRHRDSSTEAFF; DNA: TGTGCCAGCAGTCGGCACAGGGACTCCAGCACTGAAGCTTTCTTT
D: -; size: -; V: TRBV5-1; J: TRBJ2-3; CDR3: CASSGVTMTDTQYF; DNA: TGCGCCAGCAGCGGCGTTACGATGACAGATACGCAGTATTTT
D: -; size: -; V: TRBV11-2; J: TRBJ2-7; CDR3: CASSLVLGTYEQYF; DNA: TGTGCCAGCAGCTTAGTGCTGGGGACCTACGAGCAGTACTTC
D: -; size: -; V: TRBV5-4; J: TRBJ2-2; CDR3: CASSLAGGSGELFF; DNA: TGTGCCAGCAGCTTGGCCGGTGGTTCCGGGGAGCTGTTTTTT
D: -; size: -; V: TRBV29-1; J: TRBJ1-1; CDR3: CSVVLTLNTEAFF; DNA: TGCAGCGTTGTGTTAACCTTGAACACTGAAGCTTTCTTT
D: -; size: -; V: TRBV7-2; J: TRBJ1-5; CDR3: CASSLGVDINQPQHF; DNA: TGTGCCAGCAGCTTAGGGGTCGACATCAATCAGCCCCAGCATTTT
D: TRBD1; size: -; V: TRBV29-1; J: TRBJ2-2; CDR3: CSGDRANTGELFF; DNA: TGCAGCGGGGACAGGGCTAACACCGGGGAGCTGTTTTTT
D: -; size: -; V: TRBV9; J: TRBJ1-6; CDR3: CASSPTGLSPLHF; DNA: TGTGCCAGCAGCCCCACGGGGCTTTCACCCCTCCACTTT
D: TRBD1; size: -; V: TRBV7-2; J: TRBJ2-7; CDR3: CASSPGTGGYEQYF; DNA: TGTGCCAGCAGCCCTGGGACAGGGGGCTACGAGCAGTACTTC
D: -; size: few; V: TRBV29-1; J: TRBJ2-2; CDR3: CSVGSGLNTGELFF; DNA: TGCAGCGTCGGGTCGGGATTGAACACCGGGGAGCTGTTTTTT
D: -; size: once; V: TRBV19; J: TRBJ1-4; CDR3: CASSIGTGTGGGTNEKLFF; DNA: TGTGCCAGTAGTATCGGAACCGGAACGGGAGGAGGAACTAATGAAAAACTGTTTTTT
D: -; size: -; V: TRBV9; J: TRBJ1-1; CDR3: CASSVGLSERDTEAFF; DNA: TGTGCCAGCAGCGTAGGTCTCTCCGAACGGGACACTGAAGCTTTCTTT
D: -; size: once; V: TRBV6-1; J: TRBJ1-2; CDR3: CASTLLLNGYTF; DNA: TGTGCCAGCACCCTATTACTTAACGGCTACACCTTC
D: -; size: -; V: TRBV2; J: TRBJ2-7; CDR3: CASTRTTTSYEQYF; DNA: TGTGCCAGCACCCGGACTACGACGTCCTACGAGCAGTACTTC
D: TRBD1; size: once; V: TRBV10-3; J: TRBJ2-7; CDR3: CAISNTGVSYEQYF; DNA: TGTGCCATCAGTAACACAGGGGTCTCCTACGAGCAGTACTTC
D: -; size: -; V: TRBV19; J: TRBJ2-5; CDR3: CASSIGTQETQYF; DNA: TGTGCCAGTAGTATCGGCACCCAAGAGACCCAGTACTTC
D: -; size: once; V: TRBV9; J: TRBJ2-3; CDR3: CASSVKDSYTDTQYF; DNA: TGTGCCAGCAGCGTAAAGGACAGTTACACAGATACGCAGTATTTT
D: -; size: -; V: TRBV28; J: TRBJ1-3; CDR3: CATGPLGNTIYF; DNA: TGTGCCACAGGGCCTCTCGGAAACACCATATATTTT
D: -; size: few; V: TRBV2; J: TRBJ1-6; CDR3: CASSNRDYNSPLHF; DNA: TGTGCCAGCAGCAACAGGGACTATAATTCACCCCTCCACTTT
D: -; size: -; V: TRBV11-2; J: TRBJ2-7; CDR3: CASSLAAGPEQYF; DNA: TGTGCCAGCAGCTTAGCAGCAGGGCCCGAGCAGTACTTC
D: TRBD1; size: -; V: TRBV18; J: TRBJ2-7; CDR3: CASSAGQGYTYEQYF; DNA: TGTGCCAGCTCAGCAGGACAGGGGTACACCTACGAGCAGTACTTC
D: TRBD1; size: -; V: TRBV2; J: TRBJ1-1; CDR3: CASRAKTGAGTEAFF; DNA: TGTGCCAGCAGAGCCAAAACAGGGGCGGGAACTGAAGCTTTCTTT
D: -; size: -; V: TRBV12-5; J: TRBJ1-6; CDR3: CASGMAGQRIYSPLHF; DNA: TGTGCTAGTGGCATGGCGGGCCAGCGTATTTATTCACCCCTCCACTTT
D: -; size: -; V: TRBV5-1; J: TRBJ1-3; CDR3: CASSLGGSTNTIYF; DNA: TGCGCCAGCAGCTTGGGGGGGAGTACAAACACCATATATTTT
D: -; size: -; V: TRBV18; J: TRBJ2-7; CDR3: CASSPATGPYEQYF; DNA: TGTGCCAGCTCACCAGCGACCGGACCCTACGAGCAGTACTTC
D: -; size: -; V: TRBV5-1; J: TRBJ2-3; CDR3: CASRRDGAWADTQYF; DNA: TGCGCCAGTCGCCGGGACGGGGCTTGGGCAGATACGCAGTATTTT
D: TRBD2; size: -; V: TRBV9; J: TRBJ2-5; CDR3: CATSVGSLAGGETQYF; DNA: TGTGCCACCAGCGTCGGCTCCTTGGCGGGAGGGGAGACCCAGTACTTC
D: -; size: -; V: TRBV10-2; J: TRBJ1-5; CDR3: CASGGQAGQPQHF; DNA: TGCGCCAGCGGGGGGCAGGCGGGTCAGCCCCAGCATTTT
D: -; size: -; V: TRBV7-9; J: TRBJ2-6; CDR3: CASSPLGAGRTGANVLTF; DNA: TGTGCCAGCAGCCCGTTGGGCGCGGGAAGGACTGGGGCCAACGTCCTGACTTTC
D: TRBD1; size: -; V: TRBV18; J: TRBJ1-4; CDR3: CASSPKAGTVVEKLFF; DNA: TGTGCCAGCTCACCAAAAGCCGGGACAGTAGTTGAAAAACTGTTTTTT
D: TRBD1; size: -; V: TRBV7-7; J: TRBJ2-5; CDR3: CASSLGRGKPSQETQYF; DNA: TGTGCTAGCAGCTTAGGCAGGGGGAAGCCCTCCCAAGAGACCCAGTACTTC
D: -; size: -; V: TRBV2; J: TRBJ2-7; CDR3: CASSDRVRLYEQYF; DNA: TGTGCCAGCAGTGATCGGGTCAGGCTCTACGAGCAGTACTTC